This T cell receptor (beta chain) was profiled in a study of vaccination and CD4 T cells after COVID-19. TCRdb passed the PCR reads through MiXCR, listing each CDR3 protein once. The table lists more than 20,000 distinct CDR3 sequences, around 53% of them singletons, with approximately 1% in the top ten. This clonotype was counted only a few times. The sequencing here drew on CD4+ T cells from blood, taken before SARS-CoV-2 vaccination. This TCR was recovered from a human donor who had recovered from COVID-19.

The CDR3 sequence is CSARDRSRGSGELFF. The CDR3 bases are TGCAGTGCTAGAGATCGTTCTAGGGGTTCCGGGGAGCTGTTTTTT. The chain is built from TRBV20-1 and TRBJ2-2; D is perhaps TRBD1 (5 bases). Germline V gene lookup returns CDR1 DFQATT and CDR2 SNEGSKA (reference sequence). The germline V and J ends were trimmed by 0 bases and 6 bases, with 14 bases remaining between them. The CDR3 extends over 15 amino acids.